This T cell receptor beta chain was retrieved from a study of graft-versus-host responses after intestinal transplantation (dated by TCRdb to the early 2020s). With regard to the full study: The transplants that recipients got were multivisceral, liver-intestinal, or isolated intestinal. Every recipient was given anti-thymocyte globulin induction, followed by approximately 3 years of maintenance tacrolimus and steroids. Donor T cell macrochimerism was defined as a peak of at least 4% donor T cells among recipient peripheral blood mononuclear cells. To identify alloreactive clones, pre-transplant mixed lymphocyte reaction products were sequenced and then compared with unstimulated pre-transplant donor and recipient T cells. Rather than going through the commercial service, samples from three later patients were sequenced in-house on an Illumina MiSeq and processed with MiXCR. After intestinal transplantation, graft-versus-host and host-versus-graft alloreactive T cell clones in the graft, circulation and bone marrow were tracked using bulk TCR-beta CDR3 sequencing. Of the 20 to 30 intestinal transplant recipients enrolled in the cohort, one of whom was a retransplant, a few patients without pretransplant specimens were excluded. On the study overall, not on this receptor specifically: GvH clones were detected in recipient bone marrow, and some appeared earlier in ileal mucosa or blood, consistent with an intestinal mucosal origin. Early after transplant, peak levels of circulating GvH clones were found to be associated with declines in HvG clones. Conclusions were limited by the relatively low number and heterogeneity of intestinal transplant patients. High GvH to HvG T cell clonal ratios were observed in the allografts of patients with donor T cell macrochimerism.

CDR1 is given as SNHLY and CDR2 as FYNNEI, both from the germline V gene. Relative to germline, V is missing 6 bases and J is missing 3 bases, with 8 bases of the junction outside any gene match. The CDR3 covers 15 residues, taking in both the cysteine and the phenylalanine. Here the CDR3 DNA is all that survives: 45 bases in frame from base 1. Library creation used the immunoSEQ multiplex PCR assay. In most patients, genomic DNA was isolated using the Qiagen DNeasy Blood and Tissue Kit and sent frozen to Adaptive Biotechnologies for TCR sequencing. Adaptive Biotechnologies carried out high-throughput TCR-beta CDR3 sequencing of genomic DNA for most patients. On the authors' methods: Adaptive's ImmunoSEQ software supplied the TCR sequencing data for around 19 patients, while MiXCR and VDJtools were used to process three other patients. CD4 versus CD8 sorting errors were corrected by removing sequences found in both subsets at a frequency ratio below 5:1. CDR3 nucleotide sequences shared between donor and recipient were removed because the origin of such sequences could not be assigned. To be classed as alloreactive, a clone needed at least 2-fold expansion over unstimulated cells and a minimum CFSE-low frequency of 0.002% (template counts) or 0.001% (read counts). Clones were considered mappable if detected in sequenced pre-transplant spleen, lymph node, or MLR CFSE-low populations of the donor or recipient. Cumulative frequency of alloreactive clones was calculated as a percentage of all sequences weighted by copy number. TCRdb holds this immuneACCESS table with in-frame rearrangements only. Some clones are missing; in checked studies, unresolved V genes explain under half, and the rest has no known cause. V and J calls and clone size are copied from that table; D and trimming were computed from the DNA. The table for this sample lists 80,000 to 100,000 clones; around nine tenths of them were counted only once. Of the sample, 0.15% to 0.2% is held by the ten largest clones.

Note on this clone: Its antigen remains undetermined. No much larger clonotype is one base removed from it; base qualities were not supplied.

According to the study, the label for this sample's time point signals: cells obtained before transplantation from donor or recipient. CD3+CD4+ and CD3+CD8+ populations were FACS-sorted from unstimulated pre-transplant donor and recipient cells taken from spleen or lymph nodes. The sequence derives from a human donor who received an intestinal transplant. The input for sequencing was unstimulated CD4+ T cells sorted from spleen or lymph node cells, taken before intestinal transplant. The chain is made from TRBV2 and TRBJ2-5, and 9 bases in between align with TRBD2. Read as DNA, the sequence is TGTGCCAGCAGCCGTAGCGGGGGCCGGGAAGAGACCCAGTACTTC. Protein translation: CASSRSGGREETQYF.